A single sample is the source of the 17 T cell receptor beta chains below, sequenced in a study of response to subunit inactivated influenza vaccine. From the RT-PCR reads, TCRdb called clonotypes with MiXCR, one entry per CDR3 protein. The sample includes 650,000 to 800,000 distinct CDR3 sequences, approximately 15% of them seen just once. Sequencing used PBMCs from blood, obtained less than 15 days before vaccination. The receptor set was obtained from a man aged 50 to 60 who received an inactivated influenza vaccine.

The genes are TRBV7-2 and TRBJ2-5, with D hard to call. The CDR3 is made up of 14 amino acids. Germline V gene lookup returns CDR1 SGHTA and CDR2 FQGNSA. The ends were cut back, 3 bases at V and 8 bases at J, with 16 bases in the middle. CDR3 region: CASSLIEETRTQYF. DNA for the CDR3: TGTGCCAGCAGCTTGATCGAAGAGACCCGAACCCAGTACTTC.

For this clonotype: Since a much larger clone is just one base distant, this may be a read error. CDR3 sequence: CASSPRGLSKNIQYF. Here the CDR3 DNA reads TGTGCCAGCTCACCAAGGGGTTTATCCAAAAACATTCAGTACTTC. The V call is TRBV18, the J call TRBJ2-4, with D possibly TRBD1 on 5 matching bases. V was pared by 2 bases and J by 2 bases, with 10 bases between. Germline V lookup: CDR1 KGHSH, CDR2 LQKENI. The CDR3 totals 15 residues.

This chain joins TRBV6-5 and TRBJ2-3; D perhaps matches TRBD2 (6 bases). Germline CDR1 reads MNHEY; CDR2 reads SVGAGI. Trimming took off 4 bases at V and 8 bases at J, with 13 bases between the two ends. CDR3 size: 13 residues. The CDR3 loop is CASSSLFSGTQYF. For the CDR3, the DNA is TGTGCCAGCAGTTCCCTTTTTAGCGGTACGCAGTATTTT.

This clonotype was observed at least ten times. The CDR3 DNA reads TGTGCCAGCAGCCCTCGGGGCAGGGAAGAGACCCAGTACTTC. It is translated as CASSPRGREETQYF. The V call is TRBV3-1, the J call TRBJ2-5; D tentatively fits TRBD1 or TRBD2 (5 bases each). Trimming took 4 bases from V and 3 from J, leaving 12 bases between them. CDR1 is LGHDT, CDR2 YNNKEL, per germline (reference sequence). The CDR3 loop spans 14 amino acids.

The chain joins TRBV20-1 to TRBJ2-2, with D perhaps TRBD1 or TRBD2 (5 bases each). Trimming took off 3 bases at V and 7 bases at J, with 24 bases between the two ends. Per the germline V gene, CDR1 is DFQATT and CDR2 is SNEGSKA (reference sequence). The CDR3 contains 17 residues. The CDR3 region has the DNA TGCAGTGCTAGTATTTCAGGGACCGCGCGTGTACTCGGGGAGCTGTTTTTT. Residues: CSASISGTARVLGELFF.

The chain carries TRBV12-3 or TRBV12-4 and TRBJ2-2; maybe TRBD2 (6 bases). This CDR3 is 15 amino acids long. Trimming stripped 10 bases from V and 6 bases from J, with 21 bases between. The CDR3 nucleotides read TGTGCCACCCAGATCTTTAGCGGCGGGGCCGGGGAGCTGTTTTTT. Encoded protein: CATQIFSGGAGELFF.

This clonotype appeared many times. This rearrangement joins TRBV6-5 to TRBJ1-2; 7 positions match TRBD1. The CDR3 loop spans 15 amino acids. The V and J ends lost 2 bases and 1 base, in that order; junction bases with no gene match: 4. Germline-derived CDR1 and CDR2 are MNHEY and SVGAGI. The CDR3 sequence is CASSYRDRSNYGYTF. CDR3 DNA: TGTGCCAGCAGTTACCGGGACAGAAGTAACTATGGCTACACCTTC.

V and J are TRBV7-3 and TRBJ2-6; D is undetermined. The CDR3 loop spans 16 amino acids. In germline, CDR1 is SGHTA, CDR2 FQGTGA. V lost 4 bases, J lost 0 bases, and 10 bases lay in between. CDR3 residues: CASSWDISSGANVLTF. In nucleotides, the CDR3 is TGTGCCAGCAGCTGGGATATAAGCTCTGGGGCCAACGTCCTGACTTTC.

This clonotype has a handful of counts. This chain joins TRBV18 and TRBJ2-1; a weak D match, TRBD1 (6 bases). The CDR3 covers 13 residues. V dropped 3 bases and J dropped 11 bases, with 14 bases sitting between them. Germline loops: CDR1 KGHSH, CDR2 LQKENI. This CDR3 is CASSPSSQGQQFF. The CDR3 DNA is TGTGCCAGCTCACCCTCATCACAGGGCCAGCAGTTCTTC.

The chain is built from TRBV20-1 and TRBJ2-3, with 8 bases fitting TRBD2. Germline V gene sequence: CDR1 DFQATT, CDR2 SNEGSKA (reference sequence). The V gene end was trimmed by 2 bases and the J gene end by 1 base; junction bases not matched to a gene: 2. There are 14 residues in the CDR3. The CDR3 is CSARLRGGTDTQYF. The CDR3 DNA is TGCAGTGCTAGATTGCGGGGGGGCACAGATACGCAGTATTTT.

The chain employs TRBV7-7 and TRBJ2-1; D possibly matches TRBD1 or TRBD2 (5 bases each). Germline V gives CDR1 SSHAT, CDR2 FNYEAQ (reference sequence). This CDR3 contains 20 residues. Trimming took 2 bases from V and 0 from J, leaving 23 bases between them. The CDR3 protein is CASSLTPAGWTGRSYNEQFF. The CDR3 DNA reads TGTGCCAGCAGCTTAACCCCAGCCGGGTGGACGGGGCGCTCCTACAATGAGCAGTTCTTC.

The rearrangement joins TRBV18 to TRBJ2-7; 16 bases map to TRBD2. Trimming removed 0 bases from V and 2 bases from J; junction bases left unmatched: 13. The CDR3 covers 21 residues. Germline CDR1 is KGHSH and CDR2 is LQKENI. Written as DNA, the CDR3 is TGTGCCAGCTCACCACCTGTCCCGGGACTAGCGGGAGGGATCCCCGCCTACGAGCAGTACTTC. Protein product: CASSPPVPGLAGGIPAYEQYF.

This clonotype occurred a few times. This chain joins TRBV20-1 and TRBJ1-2, with TRBD1 matching 8 bases. After removal of 3 bases from V and 3 bases from J, the junction contained 3 bases not matched to a gene. This CDR3 has 13 amino acids. Germline CDR1 is DFQATT and CDR2 is SNEGSKA (reference sequence). CDR3 nucleotide sequence: TGCAGTGCTAGGACAGGGGAGGACTATGGCTACACCTTC. Protein sequence: CSARTGEDYGYTF.

This clonotype was recorded a few times. The rearrangement links TRBV9 to TRBJ2-2; D uncertain. Deletions cut 2 bases from V and 1 base from J, with 9 bases between. CDR1 is SGDLS, CDR2 YYNGEE, per germline. CDR3 length: 15 amino acids. CDR3 nucleotide sequence: TGTGCCAGCAGCGTTAGAGACTTGAACACCGGGGAGCTGTTTTTT. The encoded protein is CASSVRDLNTGELFF. Full variable domain (rest looked up from reference TRBV9 and TRBJ2-2): DSGVTQTPKHLITATGQRVTLRCSPRSGDLSVYWYQQSLDQGLQFLIQYYNGEERAKGNILERFSAQQFPDLHSELNLSSLELGDSALYFCASSVRDLNTGELFFGEGSRLTVL.

Ten or more counts support this clonotype. The chain has TRBV7-9 and TRBJ1-5; maybe TRBD1 (6 bases). V lost 6 bases, J lost 2 bases, and 8 bases lay in between. Germline V gene lookup returns CDR1 SEHNR and CDR2 FQNEAQ (reference sequence). This CDR3 comprises 13 residues. The CDR3 DNA reads as TGTGCCAGCAGTAAGGGGGGCAATCAGCCCCAGCATTTT. Translation: CASSKGGNQPQHF.

In this sample, this clonotype turned up a few times. This sequence joins TRBV12-3 or TRBV12-4 and TRBJ1-5, with D maybe TRBD1 (6 bases). V shed 2 bases and J shed 3 bases, with 17 bases lying between them. This CDR3 contains 17 residues. CDR3 residues: CASSLKGGGSNNQPQHF. In DNA form, the CDR3 reads TGTGCCAGCAGTTTAAAAGGGGGGGGATCGAACAATCAGCCCCAGCATTTT.

In its sample, this clonotype was seen a few times. The chain is built from TRBV15 and TRBJ2-1; unclear D gene. The CDR3 runs 15 residues. The ends were cut back, 0 bases at V and 5 bases at J, with 11 bases in the middle. Germline V gene lookup returns CDR1 LNHNV and CDR2 YYDKDF (reference sequence). The CDR3 here is CATSREGSGHNEQFF. The CDR3, as DNA: TGTGCCACCAGCAGAGAGGGGTCGGGCCACAATGAGCAGTTCTTC.